These T cell receptor beta chains were read from a single sample in a study of cytomegalovirus exposure and HLA in healthy donors. Sequenced by immunoSEQ multiplex PCR; TCRdb stores in-frame clones only, minus some. Of about 210,000 clones listed, about 80% are singletons. Sequencing was carried out using PBMCs. These receptors were taken from a man aged 40-49 years in good health and CMV-seropositive. Both conserved end residues are part of each CDR3. The D gene is left open where the match is weak. Clone size is given for some rows only: seen once, a few or many times, or a class if the clone is expanded.

j_call d_call cdr3_length clone_size v_call cdr3_nt cdr3_aa
TRBJ2-7 TRBD2 16 - TRBV6-6 TGTGCCAGCAGTGGCGGACTAGCGGGAGGGCCTGGGGAGCAGTACTTC CASSGGLAGGPGEQYF
TRBJ1-1 - 15 - TRBV7-8 TGTGCCAGCAGCTTAGGGACAGCGATGAACACTGAAGCTTTCTTT CASSLGTAMNTEAFF
TRBJ2-4 TRBD1 15 - TRBV7-9 TGTGCCAGCAGCGAACAGGGGGCAGCCAAAAACATTCAGTACTTC CASSEQGAAKNIQYF
TRBJ2-6 - 19 - TRBV13 TGTGCCAGCAGCCCCGGGTCGGCACCTATAGTGACTGGGGCCAACGTCCTGACTTTC CASSPGSAPIVTGANVLTF
TRBJ2-6 - 16 - TRBV9 TGTGCCAGCAGCGTAGCAGGGAAAAGTGGGGCCAACGTCCTGACTTTC CASSVAGKSGANVLTF
TRBJ1-5 - 17 once TRBV5-1 TGCGCCAGCAGCTTGAGAGGGGGGGGAGACGGCAATCAGCCCCAGCATTTT CASSLRGGGDGNQPQHF
TRBJ2-5 TRBD1 14 - TRBV2 TGTGCCAGCAGTGCGACAGGGGGCCAAGAGACCCAGTACTTC CASSATGGQETQYF
TRBJ1-6 TRBD1 15 - TRBV7-9 TGTGCCAGCAGCTCCGGGGACAGTCTAGGATCACCCCTCCACTTT CASSSGDSLGSPLHF
TRBJ1-2 - 17 - TRBV7-6 TGTGCCAGCAGCTTAGGGCAGGGGAGACCGATGGACTATGGCTACACCTTC CASSLGQGRPMDYGYTF
TRBJ2-1 TRBD2 16 - TRBV9 TGTGCCAGCAGCGTAGCTACGGGACTAGCGGTGGAGGGGCAGTTCTTC CASSVATGLAVEGQFF
TRBJ2-2 TRBD1 8 - TRBV6-5 TGTGCCAGACAGGGGTTGTTTTTT CARQGLFF
TRBJ1-1 - 15 - TRBV5-4 TGTGCCAGCAGCCCCCGGGGGGGGGTGAACACTGAAGCTTTCTTT CASSPRGGVNTEAFF
TRBJ1-1 TRBD1 15 - TRBV6-6 TGTGCCAGCAGCTCGCCGGGACAGGGGGCCACTGAAGCTTTCTTT CASSSPGQGATEAFF
TRBJ2-5 - 14 - TRBV7-8 TGTGCCAGCAGCGACGGACTCCCGGGGGAGACCCAGTACTTC CASSDGLPGETQYF
TRBJ2-5 TRBD2 16 - TRBV5-4 TGTGCCAGCAGCTTGGGGACTAGCGGAGGTTGGGCGACCCAGTACTTC CASSLGTSGGWATQYF
TRBJ1-6 TRBD1 14 - TRBV27 TGTGCCAGCAGTGACAGGGCGCGAAGTTCACCCCTCCACTTT CASSDRARSSPLHF
TRBJ2-5 TRBD2 16 - TRBV4-1 TGCGCCAGCAGCCAAGATAGCGGGAAGATCCAAGAGACCCAGTACTTC CASSQDSGKIQETQYF
TRBJ2-2 - 17 - TRBV9 TGTGCCAGCAGCACCCGACAGGACTCGACGAACACCGGGGAGCTGTTTTTT CASSTRQDSTNTGELFF
TRBJ2-7 TRBD2 13 - TRBV29-1 TGCAGCGTCGCTTGGAGCGGGAGCGGCGAGCAGTACTTC CSVAWSGSGEQYF
TRBJ1-1 - 15 - TRBV15 TGTGCCACCAGCAGAGGGGAGGCAGGACGGGGGGAAGCTTTCTTT CATSRGEAGRGEAFF
TRBJ1-2 TRBD1 15 few TRBV6-1 TGTGCCAGCACCCTAGGACAGGGGAAGAACTATGGCTACACCTTC CASTLGQGKNYGYTF
TRBJ2-3 TRBD2 14 - TRBV29-1 TGCAGCGTTGAAGGTAGCGGGGGTTGGGATACGCAGTATTTT CSVEGSGGWDTQYF
TRBJ2-3 TRBD2 17 - TRBV9 TGTGCCAGCAGCTCTCACCCTGGGACTAACTGCACAGATACGCAGTATTTT CASSSHPGTNCTDTQYF
TRBJ2-5 - 15 - TRBV27 TGTGCCAGCTCCCCCGGGGTGGGAGCCTCAGAGACCCAGTACTTC CASSPGVGASETQYF
TRBJ1-1 - 15 few TRBV5-4 TGTGCCAGCAGCTTGACCGGGACACTGAACACTGAAGCTTTCTTT CASSLTGTLNTEAFF
TRBJ2-5 TRBD2 15 - TRBV9 TGTGCCAGCAGCCCCGGGGGGGCTCACGTTGAGACCCAGTACTTC CASSPGGAHVETQYF
TRBJ1-2 TRBD1 13 - TRBV6-5 TGTGCCAGCAGTTACGTCACAGGGGGAGGCTACACCTTC CASSYVTGGGYTF
TRBJ1-5 TRBD1 13 once TRBV19 TGTGCCAGCCGGGACAGGAGAAATCAGCCCCAGCATTTT CASRDRRNQPQHF
TRBJ2-3 TRBD1 14 - TRBV12-5 TGTGCTAGTGGTTTGGTACAGGGGACGATAAGGCAGTATTTT CASGLVQGTIRQYF
TRBJ2-6 - 18 - TRBV7-3 TGTGCCAGCAGCCCCGGGGCAGGGGCCCTCTCTGGGGCCAACGTCCTGACTTTC CASSPGAGALSGANVLTF
TRBJ1-2 - 15 - TRBV5-4 TGTGCCAGCAGCTCCCTGACAGATCGCAGCTATGGCTACACCTTC CASSSLTDRSYGYTF
TRBJ1-5 TRBD1 14 - TRBV19 TGTGCCAGTAGTACTACAGGGGGGCGACAGCCCCAGCATTTT CASSTTGGRQPQHF
TRBJ2-5 TRBD1 15 - TRBV6-1 TGTGCCAGCAGGCGGACAGGCCGACCGCAAGAGACCCAGTACTTC CASRRTGRPQETQYF
TRBJ2-3 - 13 - TRBV7-2 TGTGCCAGCAGCGTGACTAGACCAGATACGCAGTATTTT CASSVTRPDTQYF
TRBJ2-7 TRBD2 15 - TRBV10-2 TGCGCCAGCAGGACTAGCGGGCTGAGCTCCTACGAGCAGTACTTC CASRTSGLSSYEQYF
TRBJ2-2 - 15 few TRBV7-6 TGTGCCAGCAGCCGTGAGACAGAGAACACCGGGGAGCTGTTTTTT CASSRETENTGELFF
TRBJ2-1 - 13 - TRBV4-1 TGCGCCAGCAGCCAAGAAGATAGCAATGAGCAGTTCTTC CASSQEDSNEQFF
TRBJ2-1 TRBD2 17 - TRBV7-8 TGTGCCAGCAGCTTAGCCGGGATAGCGGGAGTGTACAATGAGCAGTTCTTC CASSLAGIAGVYNEQFF
TRBJ1-3 - 13 - TRBV4-1 TGCGCCAGCAGCCGACAGAGTGGAAACACCATATATTTT CASSRQSGNTIYF
TRBJ1-3 - 14 - TRBV19 TGTGCCAGTAGTATTGGGGCGGCTGGAAACACCATATATTTT CASSIGAAGNTIYF
TRBJ2-2 - 18 - TRBV5-6 TGTGCCAGCAGCTTGGTTAGGGAAGGAGGAGGCGACACCGGGGAGCTGTTTTTT CASSLVREGGGDTGELFF
TRBJ1-4 - 15 - TRBV7-9 TGTGCCAGCAGCTTAGCAGGTTCAGGAAGTGAAAAACTGTTTTTT CASSLAGSGSEKLFF
TRBJ2-3 - 13 - TRBV6-1 TGTGCCAGCAGTGGACAAGTCACAGATACGCAGTATTTT CASSGQVTDTQYF
TRBJ1-4 - 14 - TRBV6-1 TGTGCCAGCAGGCCATGGCAGTTTAATGAAAAACTGTTTTTT CASRPWQFNEKLFF
TRBJ1-4 TRBD1 19 - TRBV4-1 TGCGCCAGCAGCCGCAAGAGGACAGGCGACCCTGCAACTAATGAAAAACTGTTTTTT CASSRKRTGDPATNEKLFF
TRBJ2-1 - 13 - TRBV12-5 TGTGCTAGTGGTTTGGGACTTGGAATGGAGCAGTTCTTC CASGLGLGMEQFF
TRBJ2-1 - 15 - TRBV19 TGTGCCAGTAGTCCCAGCGGTAGCTCCTACAATGAGCAGTTCTTC CASSPSGSSYNEQFF